Below are 10 T cell receptor beta chains sequenced from a single sample in a study of blood T cell repertoires in COVID-19. Libraries were prepared by immunoSEQ multiplex PCR; TCRdb keeps only in-frame clonotypes and omits some of them. Among 130,000 or so clones listed, approximately 88% were seen once. Sequenced input: peripheral blood. These receptors all come from a woman of 80 years or more with acute or convalescent COVID-19.

The chain carries TRBV30 and TRBJ2-7; 8 bases are a match to TRBD1. The J segment lost 3 bases and the V segment lost 5 bases, leaving 6 bases of the junction unmatched. CDR3 length equals 13 residues. CDR1 and CDR2 from the germline V gene are GTSNPN and SVGIG (reference sequence). This chain's CDR3 is CAWAEDRVYEQYF. The CDR3 nucleotides are TGTGCCTGGGCGGAGGACAGGGTCTACGAGCAGTACTTC.

This clone is a singleton in its sample. The chain uses TRBV5-1 and TRBJ1-5; 9 bases are a match to TRBD1. The V segment lost 3 bases and the J segment 4 bases; nucleotides outside the gene matches: 5. The germline CDR1 and CDR2 sequences are SGHRS and YFSETQ. This CDR3 has 15 amino acids. CDR3 nucleotide sequence: TGCGCCAGCAGCTCGGGACAGGGCGGGAATCAGCCCCAGCATTTT. This codes for CASSSGQGGNQPQHF.

The chain joins TRBV6-2 or TRBV6-3 to TRBJ2-1, with TRBD1 identical over 12 bases. There are 14 residues in the CDR3. CDR1 and CDR2 from the germline V gene are MNHEY and SVGEGT. J lost 9 bases, V lost 5 bases, and 5 bases had no gene match. The CDR3 DNA reads TGTGCCAGCAGTCGGGACAGGGGGCTCAGTGAGCAGTTCTTC. Its protein is CASSRDRGLSEQFF.

This sequence joins TRBV7-9 and TRBJ1-2, with 8 bases fitting TRBD1. V trimming: 4 bases; J trimming: 4 bases; junction bases outside the gene matches: 5. Looked up from germline, CDR1 is SEHNR and CDR2 is FQNEAQ (reference sequence). CDR3 size: 14 residues. The CDR3 sequence is CASSSGGTGYGYTF. Here the CDR3 DNA reads TGTGCCAGCAGCTCAGGTGGGACAGGCTATGGCTACACCTTC.

The gene calls are TRBV6-5 and TRBJ1-1; TRBD1 matches at 10 bases. After removal of 2 bases from V and 3 bases from J, the junction contained 3 bases not matched to a gene. CDR3 length equals 15 residues. From germline, CDR1 is MNHEY and CDR2 SVGAGI. The CDR3, as DNA: TGTGCCAGCAGTTACCCGGGACAGGGGCACACTGAAGCTTTCTTT. This codes for CASSYPGQGHTEAFF.

The chain has TRBV2 and TRBJ1-4; D call uncertain. V was shortened by 4 bases and J by 8 bases, with 14 bases between the two germline ends. Germline CDR1 and CDR2: SNHLY and FYNNEI. CDR3 length: 14 residues. CDR3 in amino acids: CASSVIEGREKLFF. As DNA, the CDR3 is TGTGCCAGCAGTGTCATTGAGGGAAGGGAAAAACTGTTTTTT.

CDR3 sequence: CASSSQSSGALQETQYF. CDR3 bases: TGTGCCAGTTCTTCGCAGTCGAGCGGGGCCCTTCAAGAGACCCAGTACTTC. The V and J genes are TRBV19 and TRBJ2-5, with 7 bases lining up with TRBD2. Per germline, CDR1 LNHDA and CDR2 SQIVND (reference sequence). Trimming removed 8 bases from V and 2 bases from J; junction bases left unmatched: 17. The CDR3 is made up of 17 amino acids. The entire variable domain, with the rest obtained from reference TRBV19 and TRBJ2-5, is as follows: DGGITQSPKYLFRKEGQNVTLSCEQNLNHDAMYWYRQDPGQGLRLIYYSQIVNDFQKGDIAEGYSVSREKKESFPLTVTSAQKNPTAFYLCASSSQSSGALQETQYFGPGTRLLVL.

V usage is TRBV6-1 and J usage is TRBJ1-5; D gene uncertain. With 2 bases removed from V and 5 bases from J, the gap between germline ends came to 7 bases. Per the germline V gene, CDR1 is MNHNS and CDR2 is SASEGT. This CDR3 has 13 residues. The CDR3 DNA follows: TGTGCCAGCAGTGAACAGGCCCATCAGCCCCAGCATTTT. This gives the protein CASSEQAHQPQHF.

The gene calls are TRBV7-9 and TRBJ2-2, with TRBD2 matching over 9 bases. The CDR3 contains 14 residues. Germline V CDR1 and CDR2: SEHNR, FQNEAQ (reference sequence). Losses at the gene ends were 10 bases for V and 2 bases for J; bases not matched to a gene: 5. The CDR3: CATRTSANTGELFF. CDR3 bases: TGTGCCACCCGGACTAGCGCAAACACCGGGGAGCTGTTTTTT. The full variable domain, with the rest looked up from reference TRBV7-9 and TRBJ2-2, is DTGVSQNPRHKITKRGQNVTFRCDPISEHNRLYWYRQTLGQGPEFLTYFQNEAQLEKSRLLSDRFSAERPKGSFSTLEIQRTEQGDSAMYLCATRTSANTGELFFGEGSRLTVL.

V and J are TRBV7-2 and TRBJ2-7; D might be TRBD2 (5 bases). The CDR3 extends over 15 amino acids. Germline loops: CDR1 SGHTA, CDR2 FQGNSA. V was trimmed by 2 bases and J by 5 bases, leaving 16 bases between them. Here the CDR3 reads CASSLMAQGGDEQYF. CDR3 DNA: TGTGCCAGCAGCTTAATGGCTCAAGGAGGTGACGAGCAGTACTTC. Full variable domain (rest looked up from reference TRBV7-2 and TRBJ2-7): GAGVSQSPSNKVTEKGKDVELRCDPISGHTALYWYRQSLGQGLEFLIYFQGNSAPDKSGLPSDRFSAERTGGSVSTLTIQRTQQEDSAVYLCASSLMAQGGDEQYFGPGTRLTVT.